A single sample gave rise to the 3 T cell receptor beta chains below, sequenced in a study of post-analysis software for immune sequencing data. Findings of the study overall: Controls had lower frequencies than patients of a few TRBV segments, which included TRBV5-6, TRBV5-1 and TRBV20-1.

These TCRs' antigens remain unknown. Researchers reported that TCR beta cDNA libraries carried unique molecular identifiers. Using its own MiXCR run on the PCR reads, TCRdb lists one record per CDR3 protein. The profile shows around 250,000 distinct CDR3 sequences, less than 40% of them singletons. Sequencing used blood. All receptors derive from a girl between 5 and 17 years old with multiple sclerosis.

Concerning this clonotype: A much bigger clone sits one base away, suggesting this may be a read error. This likely comes from a read error, as the CDR3 has no conserved phenylalanine or tryptophan at its end. Here the CDR3 reads CSVSAGTGVTDTQYL. CDR3 DNA sequence: TGCAGCGTTTCGGCCGGGACAGGGGTCACAGATACGCAGTATCTT. The chain uses TRBV29-1 and TRBJ2-3; 10 bases are a match to TRBD1. The germline CDR1 and CDR2 sequences are SQVTM and ANQGSEA. The V and J ends lost 5 bases and 2 bases, in that order; junction bases with no gene match: 7. The CDR3 has 15 amino acids.

As for this clonotype: The junction differs from germline at one of its ends, possibly a read error. The chain couples TRBV15 to TRBJ2-7; D is uncertain. Germline CDR1 and CDR2: LNHNV and YYDKDF (reference sequence). The CDR3 length is 13 residues. CDR3 sequence (DNA): TGTGCCTCCAGCAGAGTGCACCACGGCGAGCAGTACTTC. It is translated as CASSRVHHGEQYF. Combining the CDR3 with reference TRBV15 and TRBJ2-7 gives the whole variable domain DAMVIQNPRYQVTQFGKPVTLSCSQTLNHNVMYWYQQKSSQAPKLLFHYYDKDFNNEADTPDNFQSRRPNTSFCFLDIRSPGLGDTAMYLCASSRVHHGEQYFGPGTRLTVT.

V and J are TRBV28 and TRBJ2-5, with a weak D call TRBD2 (7 bases). The J call may be wrong; the DNA end is better matched by TRBJ2-7. There are 15 residues in the CDR3. CDR1 is MDHEN and CDR2 is SYDVKM in the germline V gene. CDR3 amino acids: CASSPRGGGQSEQYF. The CDR3 DNA reads TGTGCCAGCAGCCCCCGAGGGGGGGGGCAGAGCGAGCAGTACTTC.